The 13 T cell receptor beta chains listed next were all sequenced from one sample in a study of response to subunit inactivated influenza vaccine. TCRdb reprocessed the RT-PCR reads with MiXCR, giving one entry per CDR3 protein. The sample shows roughly 780,000 distinct CDR3 sequences, less than 20% of them seen only once. Sequenced here: PBMCs from blood, sampled 5 to 6 days after vaccination. These TCRs come from a man aged 50 to 59 who received an inactivated influenza vaccine.

CDR3 nucleotide sequence: TGTGCCAGCAGCTTTTCGCGGGCGAACACTGAAGCTTTCTTT. Translated, it gives CASSFSRANTEAFF. The chain links TRBV7-2 to TRBJ1-1; D is undetermined. There are 14 residues in the CDR3. The germline V and J ends were trimmed by 3 bases and 1 base, with 9 bases remaining between them. Germline V gene lookup returns CDR1 SGHTA and CDR2 FQGNSA.

The chain carries TRBV5-6 and TRBJ1-2; 7 positions agree with TRBD1. The CDR3 covers 17 residues. Trimming removed 0 bases from V and 6 bases from J; junction bases left unmatched: 14. Germline V lookup: CDR1 SGHDT, CDR2 YYEEEE. The CDR3 loop reads CASSLARLYLDRDGYTF. The CDR3 DNA sequence: TGTGCCAGCAGCTTGGCCCGACTTTATTTAGACAGGGATGGCTACACCTTC.

This clonotype has just a few counts. The chain is built from TRBV10-3 and TRBJ2-3, with D possibly being TRBD1 or TRBD2 (5 bases each). The CDR3 loop spans 15 amino acids. Germline CDR1 ENHRY, CDR2 SYGVKD. V gave up 6 bases and J gave up 5 bases, with 18 bases separating them. As DNA, the CDR3 is TGTGCCATCAGCAACCAGGGAGTGGAAAAAGATACGCAGTATTTT. Protein: CAISNQGVEKDTQYF.

This clonotype was observed a handful of times. The chain links TRBV12-5 to TRBJ2-1, with 11 bases that match TRBD2. This CDR3 has 18 residues. The ends lost 2 bases at V and 7 bases at J; junction bases unmatched: 13. Germline V gene lookup returns CDR1 LGHNT and CDR2 FRNRAP. The CDR3, as DNA: TGTGCTAGTGGTTTGTCCCCCTTAGCGGGAGGGCCTAGGAATGAGCAGTTCTTC. It codes for CASGLSPLAGGPRNEQFF.

This chain links TRBV4-1 with TRBJ1-2; D unresolved. Germline values: CDR1 MGHRA, CDR2 YSYEKL. The germline V and J ends were trimmed by 5 bases and 2 bases, with 15 bases remaining between them. CDR3 size: 15 residues. The DNA of the CDR3 is TGCGCCAGCAGCTTCCCGGGAGGAATCAACTATGGCTACACCTTC. The encoded protein is CASSFPGGINYGYTF.

This clonotype was counted between two and nine times. The rearrangement uses TRBV18 and TRBJ2-1; D not resolved. V was cut by 3 bases and J by 6 bases, with 6 bases left in between. CDR1 is KGHSH, CDR2 LQKENI, per germline. This CDR3 region has 12 residues. The CDR3 sequence is CASSPATNEQFF. Here the CDR3 DNA reads TGTGCCAGCTCACCCGCGACCAATGAGCAGTTCTTC.

This clonotype was observed a handful of times. The chain is built from TRBV20-1 and TRBJ1-1, with no clear D. CDR3 length: 14 residues. Germline loops: CDR1 DFQATT, CDR2 SNEGSKA (reference sequence). Trimming took off 5 bases at V and 0 bases at J, with 13 bases between the two ends. CDR3 amino acids: CSASGLVLNTEAFF. In DNA, the CDR3 is TGCAGTGCTTCCGGTTTAGTTTTGAACACTGAAGCTTTCTTT.

The chain links TRBV20-1 to TRBJ2-3; 8 bases are shared with TRBD2. Germline CDR1 reads DFQATT; CDR2 reads SNEGSKA (reference sequence). V shed 0 bases, J shed 0 bases, and the junction held 5 bases outside the gene matches. The CDR3 runs 16 residues. The CDR3 protein is CSARDPKRGSTDTQYF. The DNA of the CDR3 is TGCAGTGCTAGAGATCCGAAGCGGGGGAGCACAGATACGCAGTATTTT.

This clonotype was counted many times. The gene calls are TRBV29-1 and TRBJ2-1, with D possibly TRBD2 on 6 matching bases. Germline lookup yields CDR1 SQVTM and CDR2 ANQGSEA. Trimming left V 7 bases short and J 1 base short, with 14 bases between. The CDR3 spans 14 residues. The chain's CDR3 is CSAAAGGSYNEQFF. CDR3 nucleotides: TGCAGCGCCGCAGCGGGCGGATCCTACAATGAGCAGTTCTTC.

This CDR3 reads CASKLAGTNEQFF. CDR3 bases: TGTGCCAGCAAGCTAGCGGGGACAAATGAGCAGTTCTTC. The J gene is TRBJ2-1, the V gene TRBV28, with TRBD2 identical over 9 bases. The CDR3 sequence is 13 residues long. Germline CDR1 and CDR2: MDHEN and SYDVKM. J lost 7 bases, V lost 7 bases, and 5 bases had no gene match.

This clonotype came up a few times. The chain couples TRBV5-1 to TRBJ2-5; TRBD1 agrees at 12 bases. With V trimmed by 6 bases and J by 5 bases, 14 bases remained unmatched. The CDR3 has 17 amino acids. From germline, CDR1 is SGHRS and CDR2 YFSETQ. The CDR3 DNA reads as TGCGCCAGCACCCTTATTTCCGGGACAGGGGGCATCGAGACCCAGTACTTC. Translating it yields CASTLISGTGGIETQYF.

The chain uses TRBV4-2 and TRBJ1-2, with D hard to call. V was shortened by 4 bases and J by 2 bases, with 11 bases between the two germline ends. The V gene's germline CDR1 is LGHNA and CDR2 YNFKEQ. The CDR3 is 14 amino acids. Written as DNA, the CDR3 is TGTGCCAGCAGCCCAGGAACTCTCAACTATGGCTACACCTTC. Translated, it gives CASSPGTLNYGYTF.

The V gene is TRBV9, the J gene TRBJ2-7, with D unresolved. The ends were cut back, 0 bases at V and 2 bases at J, with 12 bases in the middle. The CDR3 is 15 amino acids. CDR1 and CDR2 from the germline V gene are SGDLS and YYNGEE. The CDR3 DNA reads as TGTGCCAGCAGCGTAGATGCGGTCGGAACCTACGAGCAGTACTTC. It codes for CASSVDAVGTYEQYF.